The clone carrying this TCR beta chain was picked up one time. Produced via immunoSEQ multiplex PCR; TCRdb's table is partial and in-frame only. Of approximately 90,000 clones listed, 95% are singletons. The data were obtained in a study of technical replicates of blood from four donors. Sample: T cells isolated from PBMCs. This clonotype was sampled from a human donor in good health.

CDR3 nucleotides: TGTGCCAGCAGCCTCACAGGGGAGCAAGAGACCCAGTACTTC. Encoded protein: CASSLTGEQETQYF. The chain uses TRBV7-6 and TRBJ2-5, with TRBD1 matching over 7 bases. The CDR3 is 14 residues long. The V gene end was trimmed by 5 bases and the J gene end by 2 bases; junction bases not matched to a gene: 5. Per the germline V gene, CDR1 is SGHVS and CDR2 is FNYEAQ. The whole variable domain, filled in from reference TRBV7-6 and TRBJ2-5, reads GAGVSQSPRYKVTKRGQDVALRCDPISGHVSLYWYRQALGQGPEFLTYFNYEAQQDKSGLPNDRFSAERPEGSISTLTIQRTEQRDSAMYRCASSLTGEQETQYFGPGTRLLVL.